This is a list of T cell receptor beta chains from one sample in a study of cytomegalovirus exposure and HLA in healthy donors. Sequencing was performed with immunoSEQ multiplex PCR; in TCRdb, only in-frame clones are kept and a portion is missing. The table lists about 190,000 clones, approximately 80% of them singletons. Sequenced sample: PBMCs. The receptors were gathered from a male donor in good health and CMV-seronegative. Both conserved end residues are part of each CDR3. Fields, in order: V gene, D gene, J gene, clone size, CDR3 length, CDR3 protein, CDR3 DNA. A D gene is named only where the DNA matches it firmly. Only some rows state a clone size, as once, few, many or a class for expanded clones.

v_call: TRBV9; d_call: -; j_call: TRBJ1-4; clone_size: -; cdr3_length: 15; cdr3_aa: CASSVRGAATEKLFF; cdr3_nt: TGTGCCAGCAGCGTACGAGGTGCGGCCACTGAAAAACTGTTTTTT
v_call: TRBV6-1; d_call: TRBD2; j_call: TRBJ2-7; clone_size: -; cdr3_length: 15; cdr3_aa: CASSFSGRGSYEQYF; cdr3_nt: TGTGCCAGCAGCTTTAGCGGGAGGGGCTCCTACGAGCAGTACTTC
v_call: TRBV6-1; d_call: TRBD2; j_call: TRBJ2-4; clone_size: -; cdr3_length: 15; cdr3_aa: CASSERTAGGDVQYF; cdr3_nt: TGTGCCAGCAGTGAAAGGACAGCGGGGGGTGATGTTCAGTACTTC
v_call: TRBV7-3; d_call: TRBD2; j_call: TRBJ2-7; clone_size: -; cdr3_length: 14; cdr3_aa: CASSLTGGTYEQYF; cdr3_nt: TGTGCCAGCAGCTTAACGGGGGGGACCTACGAGCAGTACTTC
v_call: TRBV4-3; d_call: -; j_call: TRBJ2-1; clone_size: once; cdr3_length: 17; cdr3_aa: CASSPHRGASSYNEQFF; cdr3_nt: TGCGCCAGCAGCCCACACCGCGGGGCCAGCTCCTACAATGAGCAGTTCTTC
v_call: TRBV7-2; d_call: TRBD1; j_call: TRBJ2-7; clone_size: few; cdr3_length: 13; cdr3_aa: CASSLQGVGEQYF; cdr3_nt: TGTGCCAGCAGCTTACAGGGGGTTGGCGAGCAGTACTTC
v_call: TRBV9; d_call: -; j_call: TRBJ1-1; clone_size: -; cdr3_length: 16; cdr3_aa: CASSARRGGVDTEAFF; cdr3_nt: TGTGCCAGCAGCGCCCGCCGAGGGGGAGTGGACACTGAAGCTTTCTTT
v_call: TRBV6-6; d_call: -; j_call: TRBJ2-2; clone_size: -; cdr3_length: 16; cdr3_aa: CASSYSGGNFAGELFF; cdr3_nt: TGTGCCAGCAGTTACTCGGGGGGAAACTTCGCCGGGGAGCTGTTTTTT
v_call: TRBV27; d_call: TRBD1; j_call: TRBJ2-5; clone_size: -; cdr3_length: 16; cdr3_aa: CASSLGDRGHQETQYF; cdr3_nt: TGTGCCAGCAGTTTAGGAGACAGGGGCCACCAAGAGACCCAGTACTTC
v_call: TRBV5-4; d_call: -; j_call: TRBJ1-5; clone_size: -; cdr3_length: 13; cdr3_aa: CASSLAGNQPQHF; cdr3_nt: TGTGCCAGCAGCTTGGCCGGCAATCAGCCCCAGCATTTT
v_call: TRBV18; d_call: -; j_call: TRBJ1-2; clone_size: once; cdr3_length: 13; cdr3_aa: CASSPGTALGYTF; cdr3_nt: TGTGCCAGCTCACCGGGCACCGCTCTGGGCTACACCTTC
v_call: TRBV5-1; d_call: -; j_call: TRBJ2-3; clone_size: -; cdr3_length: 15; cdr3_aa: CASSLGQSSTDTQYF; cdr3_nt: TGCGCCAGCAGCTTGGGGCAGTCAAGCACAGATACGCAGTATTTT
v_call: TRBV7-3; d_call: TRBD1; j_call: TRBJ1-1; clone_size: few; cdr3_length: 18; cdr3_aa: CASSLGGGTGRVNTEAFF; cdr3_nt: TGTGCCAGCAGCTTAGGAGGGGGGACAGGGAGGGTGAACACTGAAGCTTTCTTT
v_call: TRBV5-1; d_call: -; j_call: TRBJ2-7; clone_size: -; cdr3_length: 13; cdr3_aa: CASTLRGGYEQYF; cdr3_nt: TGCGCCAGCACCCTCAGAGGAGGCTACGAGCAGTACTTC
v_call: TRBV2; d_call: -; j_call: TRBJ1-4; clone_size: -; cdr3_length: 14; cdr3_aa: CASSERDKIGKLFF; cdr3_nt: TGTGCCAGCAGTGAACGGGACAAGATAGGAAAACTGTTTTTT
v_call: TRBV10-1; d_call: TRBD2; j_call: TRBJ2-3; clone_size: -; cdr3_length: 18; cdr3_aa: CASSGSAGEIQDPHTQYF; cdr3_nt: TGCGCCAGCAGTGGGTCTGCGGGAGAGATCCAAGATCCCCATACGCAGTATTTT
v_call: TRBV4-2; d_call: TRBD1; j_call: TRBJ1-3; clone_size: -; cdr3_length: 16; cdr3_aa: CASSQGATGTGNTIYF; cdr3_nt: TGTGCCAGCAGCCAAGGGGCGACAGGGACTGGAAACACCATATATTTT
v_call: TRBV5-8; d_call: -; j_call: TRBJ1-1; clone_size: few; cdr3_length: 12; cdr3_aa: CASSLELTEAFF; cdr3_nt: TGTGCCAGCAGCTTGGAACTCACTGAAGCTTTCTTT
v_call: TRBV6-5; d_call: TRBD1; j_call: TRBJ2-5; clone_size: -; cdr3_length: 15; cdr3_aa: CASSYYGQGGETQYF; cdr3_nt: TGTGCCAGCAGTTACTACGGACAGGGGGGAGAGACCCAGTACTTC
v_call: TRBV28; d_call: TRBD2; j_call: TRBJ2-1; clone_size: -; cdr3_length: 14; cdr3_aa: CASKTSGRLHEQFF; cdr3_nt: TGTGCCAGTAAGACTAGCGGGAGGCTTCATGAGCAGTTCTTC
v_call: TRBV2; d_call: -; j_call: TRBJ1-5; clone_size: -; cdr3_length: 16; cdr3_aa: CASSRDTEFSNQPQHF; cdr3_nt: TGTGCCAGCAGTAGGGACACCGAATTTAGCAATCAGCCCCAGCATTTT
v_call: TRBV4-2; d_call: TRBD2; j_call: TRBJ2-4; clone_size: -; cdr3_length: 16; cdr3_aa: CASSQDPAGEINIQYF; cdr3_nt: TGTGCCAGCAGCCAAGATCCCGCGGGGGAGATAAACATTCAGTACTTC
v_call: TRBV4-1; d_call: TRBD1; j_call: TRBJ1-6; clone_size: few; cdr3_length: 15; cdr3_aa: CASSQDGQGNSPLHF; cdr3_nt: TGCGCCAGCAGCCAAGACGGACAGGGGAATTCACCCCTCCACTTT
v_call: TRBV7-7; d_call: TRBD2; j_call: TRBJ2-5; clone_size: -; cdr3_length: 15; cdr3_aa: CASSLRGGVGETQYF; cdr3_nt: TGTGCCAGCAGCTTACGCGGGGGAGTAGGAGAGACCCAGTACTTC
v_call: TRBV7-3; d_call: TRBD1; j_call: TRBJ2-5; clone_size: once; cdr3_length: 14; cdr3_aa: CASSPTGGGETQYF; cdr3_nt: TGTGCCAGCAGCCCGACAGGGGGCGGCGAGACCCAGTACTTC
v_call: TRBV15; d_call: TRBD1; j_call: TRBJ1-1; clone_size: once; cdr3_length: 15; cdr3_aa: CATSRGTGVTREAFF; cdr3_nt: TGTGCCACCAGCAGAGGGACAGGGGTTACTCGTGAAGCTTTCTTT
v_call: TRBV7-6; d_call: -; j_call: TRBJ2-3; clone_size: -; cdr3_length: 15; cdr3_aa: CASSLGGEGTDTQYF; cdr3_nt: TGTGCCAGCAGCTTAGGCGGAGAGGGCACAGATACGCAGTATTTT
v_call: TRBV29-1; d_call: -; j_call: TRBJ2-1; clone_size: -; cdr3_length: 14; cdr3_aa: CSVVRLVSYNEQFF; cdr3_nt: TGCAGCGTTGTACGACTAGTCTCCTACAATGAGCAGTTCTTC
v_call: TRBV5-4; d_call: TRBD2; j_call: TRBJ2-3; clone_size: -; cdr3_length: 16; cdr3_aa: CASSLPTSGSTDTQYF; cdr3_nt: TGTGCCAGCAGCTTACCGACTAGCGGAAGCACAGATACGCAGTATTTT
v_call: TRBV7-9; d_call: TRBD1; j_call: TRBJ1-2; clone_size: -; cdr3_length: 15; cdr3_aa: CASSPRDRVNYGYTF; cdr3_nt: TGTGCCAGCAGCCCCAGGGACAGAGTCAACTATGGCTACACCTTC
v_call: TRBV5-5; d_call: TRBD1; j_call: TRBJ2-7; clone_size: -; cdr3_length: 14; cdr3_aa: CASSRGTGGNEQYF; cdr3_nt: TGTGCCAGCAGCCGCGGGACAGGGGGCAACGAGCAGTACTTC
v_call: TRBV11-2; d_call: -; j_call: TRBJ2-2; clone_size: once; cdr3_length: 13; cdr3_aa: CASSFLGAGELFF; cdr3_nt: TGTGCCAGCAGTTTTCTAGGGGCCGGGGAGCTGTTTTTT
v_call: TRBV4-2; d_call: -; j_call: TRBJ1-3; clone_size: -; cdr3_length: 16; cdr3_aa: CASSQDLGSSGNTIYF; cdr3_nt: TGTGCCAGCAGCCAAGATCTAGGGAGCTCTGGAAACACCATATATTTT
v_call: TRBV28; d_call: -; j_call: TRBJ2-3; clone_size: -; cdr3_length: 14; cdr3_aa: CASRTGGNTDTQYF; cdr3_nt: TGTGCCAGCAGGACTGGAGGCAACACAGATACGCAGTATTTT
v_call: TRBV30; d_call: TRBD1; j_call: TRBJ1-6; clone_size: -; cdr3_length: 13; cdr3_aa: CAWSGDRFSPLHF; cdr3_nt: TGTGCCTGGAGCGGGGACAGGTTTTCACCCCTCCACTTT
v_call: TRBV7-8; d_call: TRBD1; j_call: TRBJ2-7; clone_size: -; cdr3_length: 12; cdr3_aa: CASSYRDSRWYF; cdr3_nt: TGTGCCAGCAGCTACCGGGACAGCCGTTGGTACTTC
v_call: TRBV5-1; d_call: TRBD2; j_call: TRBJ2-3; clone_size: once; cdr3_length: 15; cdr3_aa: CASSSLAAGTDTQYF; cdr3_nt: TGCGCCAGCAGCTCCCTAGCGGCGGGCACAGATACGCAGTATTTT
v_call: TRBV13; d_call: -; j_call: TRBJ2-7; clone_size: -; cdr3_length: 14; cdr3_aa: CASSIQGGSYEQYF; cdr3_nt: TGTGCCAGCAGCATACAGGGAGGGTCCTACGAGCAGTACTTC
v_call: TRBV27; d_call: TRBD2; j_call: TRBJ2-1; clone_size: -; cdr3_length: 13; cdr3_aa: CASRDYTYNEQFF; cdr3_nt: TGTGCCAGCCGGGACTATACCTACAATGAGCAGTTCTTC
v_call: TRBV27; d_call: -; j_call: TRBJ2-5; clone_size: -; cdr3_length: 15; cdr3_aa: CASSLGQGRGETQYF; cdr3_nt: TGTGCCAGCAGTTTAGGTCAGGGGAGGGGGGAGACCCAGTACTTC
v_call: TRBV27; d_call: TRBD1; j_call: TRBJ1-1; clone_size: few; cdr3_length: 14; cdr3_aa: CASSLYRGDTEAFF; cdr3_nt: TGTGCCAGCAGTTTATACAGGGGCGACACTGAAGCTTTCTTT
v_call: TRBV5-1; d_call: -; j_call: TRBJ2-3; clone_size: -; cdr3_length: 15; cdr3_aa: CASSLFTGEADTQYF; cdr3_nt: TGCGCCAGCAGCTTGTTTACGGGGGAGGCAGATACGCAGTATTTT
v_call: TRBV7-6; d_call: -; j_call: TRBJ1-1; clone_size: -; cdr3_length: 16; cdr3_aa: CASSPPAGGSFSEAFF; cdr3_nt: TGTGCCAGCAGCCCCCCCGCGGGGGGGAGTTTCTCTGAAGCTTTCTTT
v_call: TRBV29-1; d_call: TRBD1; j_call: TRBJ1-6; clone_size: -; cdr3_length: 13; cdr3_aa: CSVRQGANSPLHF; cdr3_nt: TGCAGCGTTCGGCAGGGGGCAAACTCACCCCTCCACTTT
v_call: TRBV10-3; d_call: -; j_call: TRBJ2-2; clone_size: -; cdr3_length: 15; cdr3_aa: CAIRIMPGSTGELFF; cdr3_nt: TGTGCCATCAGGATTATGCCGGGAAGCACCGGGGAGCTGTTTTTT
v_call: TRBV15; d_call: -; j_call: TRBJ2-5; clone_size: -; cdr3_length: 14; cdr3_aa: CATSRDHGKETQYF; cdr3_nt: TGTGCCACCAGCAGAGATCACGGGAAGGAGACCCAGTACTTC
v_call: TRBV7-2; d_call: -; j_call: TRBJ2-2; clone_size: -; cdr3_length: 16; cdr3_aa: CASSLDNTVNTGELFF; cdr3_nt: TGTGCCAGCAGCTTAGATAACACCGTGAACACCGGGGAGCTGTTTTTT
v_call: TRBV25-1; d_call: TRBD2; j_call: TRBJ2-1; clone_size: -; cdr3_length: 17; cdr3_aa: CASSMGAGGFSYNEQFF; cdr3_nt: TGTGCCAGCAGTATGGGCGCGGGGGGATTCTCCTACAATGAGCAGTTCTTC
v_call: TRBV30; d_call: -; j_call: TRBJ1-6; clone_size: -; cdr3_length: 13; cdr3_aa: CAWTDSPNSPLHF; cdr3_nt: TGTGCCTGGACGGACTCACCTAATTCACCCCTCCACTTT
v_call: TRBV13; d_call: TRBD2; j_call: TRBJ2-1; clone_size: -; cdr3_length: 17; cdr3_aa: CASSFMRGASSYNEQFF; cdr3_nt: TGTGCCAGCAGCTTTATGCGGGGGGCGAGCTCCTACAATGAGCAGTTCTTC
v_call: TRBV12-5; d_call: -; j_call: TRBJ2-5; clone_size: once; cdr3_length: 14; cdr3_aa: CASGLGTGQETQYF; cdr3_nt: TGTGCTAGTGGTTTGGGGACTGGGCAAGAGACCCAGTACTTC
v_call: TRBV10-3; d_call: -; j_call: TRBJ2-2; clone_size: once; cdr3_length: 17; cdr3_aa: CAISGSQGSGNTGELFF; cdr3_nt: TGTGCCATCAGTGGATCGCAGGGGAGCGGGAACACCGGGGAGCTGTTTTTT
v_call: TRBV6-1; d_call: TRBD1; j_call: TRBJ1-1; clone_size: -; cdr3_length: 12; cdr3_aa: CASSWTGGPAFF; cdr3_nt: TGTGCCAGCAGTTGGACAGGTGGGCCTGCTTTCTTT